These 2 T cell receptor beta chains were sequenced from one sample in a study of tumour-infiltrating T cells in Burkitt lymphoma. The assay was immunoSEQ multiplex PCR, and TCRdb's table has in-frame clones only and misses some. Among 1,200 or so clones listed, roughly 14% were seen once. The material sequenced was tumor tissue. The receptors derive from a human donor with Burkitt lymphoma.

The sample holds a few counts of this clone. The CDR3 coding sequence is TGCGCCAGCAGCCTTAACCGGGACAGGAGACCTGAAGCTTTCTTT. Translating it yields CASSLNRDRRPEAFF. The rearrangement links TRBV5-1 to TRBJ1-1, with 8 bases fitting TRBD1. The CDR3 is made up of 15 amino acids. From germline, CDR1 is SGHRS and CDR2 YFSETQ. The V segment lost 4 bases and the J segment 6 bases; nucleotides outside the gene matches: 11.

The table lists this clone with a few counts. The V call is TRBV9, the J call TRBJ2-1; tentatively, D is TRBD2 (6 bases). Germline-derived CDR1 and CDR2 are SGDLS and YYNGEE. The CDR3 has 16 residues. Trimming pared 5 bases from V and 0 bases from J, leaving 15 bases between. The CDR3 DNA is TGTGCCAGCAGTCTTAGCGGAGGGAGCTCCTACAATGAGCAGTTCTTC. This translates into CASSLSGGSSYNEQFF. Based on the CDR3 plus reference TRBV9 and TRBJ2-1, the full variable domain is DSGVTQTPKHLITATGQRVTLRCSPRSGDLSVYWYQQSLDQGLQFLIQYYNGEERAKGNILERFSAQQFPDLHSELNLSSLELGDSALYFCASSLSGGSSYNEQFFGPGTRLTVL.